These 16 T cell receptor beta chains were sequenced from one sample in a study of radiation and T cells in renal cell carcinoma. Assay: immunoSEQ multiplex PCR; the TCRdb copy retains only in-frame clones and omits some. The sample carries approximately 31,000 clones, approximately 81% recorded once. Time point reported: blood 4 weeks post-SBRT, at nephrectomy. The treatment is: 15 Gy SBRT to primary tumor, nephrectomy 4 weeks later. The sample here was blood, taken from a patient whose treatment included radiotherapy and nephrectomy. Receptors were obtained from a man aged 60 to 75 with renal cell carcinoma.

The gene calls are TRBV4-2 and TRBJ1-3; 8 nucleotides align to TRBD1. Germline assignment: CDR1 LGHNA and CDR2 YNFKEQ. This CDR3 region has 18 residues. The V and J ends lost 2 bases and 1 base, in that order; junction bases with no gene match: 10. The CDR3, as DNA: TGTGCCAGCAGCCAATCTGCAGGGGGCTTTTTGTCTGGAAACACCATATATTTT. Translation gives CASSQSAGGFLSGNTIYF.

V is TRBV6-5 and J is TRBJ1-6; D gene unclear. V lost 2 bases to trimming and J lost 5 bases, with 10 bases between them. Germline CDR1 is MNHEY and CDR2 is SVGAGI. The CDR3 covers 15 residues. CDR3 nucleotides: TGTGCCAGCAGTTACAGGACGGAGAATAATTCACCCCTCCACTTT. Translated, it gives CASSYRTENNSPLHF.

The chain joins TRBV20-1 to TRBJ1-2, with no clear D. The V end lost 1 base, the J end lost 8 bases, and 5 bases lay between the germline ends. CDR3 length: 10 amino acids. CDR1 is DFQATT, CDR2 SNEGSKA, per germline (reference sequence). The CDR3 spells CSARVKGYTF. The CDR3 DNA sequence: TGCAGTGCTAGAGTGAAAGGCTACACCTTC.

The gene calls are TRBV27 and TRBJ2-1, with D possibly being TRBD2 (5 bases). The CDR3 consists of 13 residues. Germline CDR1 reads MNHEY; CDR2 reads SMNVEV (reference sequence). The V end lost 8 bases, the J end lost 0 bases, and 8 bases lay between the germline ends. CDR3 loop: CASRGSSYNEQFF. CDR3 sequence (DNA): TGTGCCAGCCGAGGGAGCTCCTACAATGAGCAGTTCTTC.

The chain couples TRBV6-5 to TRBJ1-5, with D tentatively TRBD1 (6 bases). The germline V gene encodes CDR1 MNHEY and CDR2 SVGAGI. The CDR3 covers 13 residues. Deletions cut 5 bases from V and 7 bases from J, with 12 bases between. The CDR3 here is CASSTGGGQPQHF. CDR3 nucleotides: TGTGCCAGCAGTACCGGAGGGGGACAGCCCCAGCATTTT.

This chain links TRBV6-1 with TRBJ1-5; D gene unclear. There are 14 residues in the CDR3. Trimming shortened V by 6 bases and J by 4 bases, and 13 bases separated the two germline ends. Germline CDR1 reads MNHNS; CDR2 reads SASEGT. CDR3 sequence: CASSGQPANQPQHF. The CDR3 DNA follows: TGTGCCAGCAGCGGGCAGCCGGCAAATCAGCCCCAGCATTTT.

CDR3 sequence (DNA): TGCGCCAGCAGCCAAGCTTCCACCGGGGAGCTGTTTTTT. Translated: CASSQASTGELFF. The rearrangement uses TRBV4-3 and TRBJ2-2, with D uncertain. The CDR3 covers 13 residues. V was trimmed by 1 base and J by 4 bases, leaving 4 bases between them. Germline CDR1 is LGHNA and CDR2 is YSLEER.

The chain joins TRBV4-1 to TRBJ2-7, with 7 bases lining up with TRBD1. The CDR3 consists of 18 residues. Per germline, CDR1 MGHRA and CDR2 YSYEKL. V shed 0 bases, J shed 1 base, and the junction held 12 bases outside the gene matches. The CDR3, as DNA: TGCGCCAGCAGCCAAGATTGGGGCCAAGGGGGCCTTTCCTACGAGCAGTACTTC. The encoded protein is CASSQDWGQGGLSYEQYF.

This clone has just a few counts. The chain links TRBV2 to TRBJ2-1, with a weak D call TRBD2 (7 bases). This CDR3 region has 15 residues. CDR1 SNHLY and CDR2 FYNNEI come from the germline V gene. V dropped 4 bases and J dropped 9 bases, with 19 bases sitting between them. CDR3 sequence: CASSGGGASETEQFF. The CDR3 nucleotides read TGTGCCAGCAGTGGTGGGGGGGCTAGCGAAACTGAGCAGTTCTTC.

The chain employs TRBV10-3 and TRBJ1-6; 10 nucleotides agree with TRBD1. The CDR3 contains 15 residues. The trim removed 7 bases at V and 7 bases at J, leaving 7 bases unmatched. Germline lookup yields CDR1 ENHRY and CDR2 SYGVKD. The CDR3 DNA sequence: TGTGCCATCACCCGAGGACAGGGGGACAATTCACCCCTCCACTTT. Protein sequence: CAITRGQGDNSPLHF.

The chain combines TRBV9 with TRBJ2-1; 10 positions match TRBD1. Germline V lookup: CDR1 SGDLS, CDR2 YYNGEE. This CDR3 is 15 amino acids long. Unmatched junction bases numbered 7, after V lost 2 bases and J lost 8 bases. CDR3 coding DNA: TGTGCCAGCAGCGTTCGACAGGGGGCTTTATATGAGCAGTTCTTC. This sequence encodes CASSVRQGALYEQFF.

The chain uses TRBV5-1 and TRBJ1-2; 9 nucleotides agree with TRBD1. The CDR3 extends over 13 amino acids. Looked up from germline, CDR1 is SGHRS and CDR2 is YFSETQ. The ends lost 5 bases at V and 7 bases at J; junction bases unmatched: 6. CDR3 sequence (DNA): TGCGCCAGCAGGTCCGGGACAGGGAGTGGCTACACCTTC. Translation gives CASRSGTGSGYTF. The whole variable domain, filled in from reference TRBV5-1 and TRBJ1-2, reads KAGVTQTPRYLIKTRGQQVTLSCSPISGHRSVSWYQQTPGQGLQFLFEYFSETQRNKGNFPGRFSGRQFSNSRSEMNVSTLELGDSALYLCASRSGTGSGYTFGSGTRLTVV.

J is TRBJ2-6 and V is TRBV30, with no clear D. In germline, CDR1 is GTSNPN, CDR2 SVGIG (reference sequence). The CDR3 extends over 13 amino acids. V was pared by 2 bases and J by 4 bases, with 6 bases between. The CDR3 region has the DNA TGTGCCTGGAGTTCCAAGGGGGCCAACGTCCTGACTTTC. Encoded protein: CAWSSKGANVLTF.

The genes are TRBV2 and TRBJ1-2; D uncertain. The CDR3 spans 14 residues. CDR1 and CDR2 from the germline V gene are SNHLY and FYNNEI. Trimming left V 7 bases short and J 2 bases short, with 14 bases between. This chain's CDR3 is CASTQNSGNYGYTF. The CDR3 DNA reads as TGTGCCAGCACCCAAAACTCGGGAAACTATGGCTACACCTTC.

This clone was recorded a few times. The chain combines TRBV13 with TRBJ1-1, with a tentative D call TRBD1 (5 bases). CDR3 length: 13 amino acids. Germline CDR1 is PRHDT and CDR2 is FYEKMQ (reference sequence). V lost 0 bases to trimming and J lost 10 bases, with 12 bases between them. The CDR3 sequence is CASSLGPNRGAFF. The CDR3 DNA follows: TGTGCCAGCAGCTTAGGCCCCAATAGGGGAGCTTTCTTT.

The chain links TRBV2 to TRBJ2-1; the match to TRBD2 covers 8 bases. The CDR3 runs to 16 residues. Germline CDR1 and CDR2: SNHLY and FYNNEI. The J segment lost 6 bases and the V segment lost 4 bases, leaving 11 bases of the junction unmatched. DNA for the CDR3: TGTGCCAGCAGTGCTGGTAGCGGGACTTTCGGCAATGAGCAGTTCTTC. Its translation is CASSAGSGTFGNEQFF.